The 10 T cell receptor beta chains reported below all come from one sample, sequenced in a study of T cells in narcolepsy. Repertoires were generated with immunoSEQ multiplex PCR, while TCRdb's copy carries only in-frame clones and drops some. The data show 30,000 to 40,000 clones, with roughly 90% seen just once and more than 0.65% held by the top ten. Sequenced sample: CD45RA- memory CD4+ T cells from PBMCs. Receptors originate from a human donor with narcolepsy.

The V call is TRBV28, the J call TRBJ1-2; D unclear. Trimming pared 10 bases from V and 0 bases from J, leaving 9 bases between. The CDR3 loop spans 12 amino acids. Germline CDR1 reads MDHEN; CDR2 reads SYDVKM. CDR3 DNA: TGTGCCACCCGAAAAGCTAACTATGGCTACACCTTC. Translation gives CATRKANYGYTF.

The chain is built from TRBV6-1 and TRBJ2-1, with a possible D match to TRBD2 (6 bases). Germline CDR1 is MNHNS and CDR2 is SASEGT. With 6 bases removed from V and 10 bases from J, the gap between germline ends came to 13 bases. The CDR3 has 12 residues. CDR3 loop: CASREGFTEQFF. In nucleotides, the CDR3 is TGTGCCAGCAGGGAGGGATTCACCGAGCAGTTCTTC.

The chain carries TRBV21-1 and TRBJ2-2; the table assigns TRBD2, which was not confirmed against the DNA. TRBV21-1 is listed as a pseudogene. This CDR3 is 15 amino acids long. The CDR3 spells CASSLRDHPAGELFF. CDR3 DNA sequence: TGTGCCAGCAGCCTCCGGGATCACCCAGCCGGGGAGCTGTTTTTT.

The V gene is TRBV29-1, the J gene TRBJ1-3, with D maybe TRBD1 (6 bases). CDR3 length equals 15 residues. CDR1 and CDR2 (germline): SQVTM, ANQGSEA. V was trimmed by 0 bases and J by 0 bases, leaving 9 bases between them. CDR3 residues: CSVEDLGGSGNTIYF. Written as DNA, the CDR3 is TGCAGCGTTGAAGATCTAGGGGGCTCTGGAAACACCATATATTTT.

The CDR3 loop is CASSRAAEIETQYF. DNA of the CDR3: TGTGCCAGCAGCCGCGCCGCTGAAATAGAGACCCAGTACTTC. The rearrangement links TRBV5-4 to TRBJ2-5; D uncertain. V lost 4 bases and J 4 bases, leaving 14 bases between the germline ends. Per the germline V gene, CDR1 is SGHNT and CDR2 is YYREEE (reference sequence). The CDR3 covers 14 residues.

The genes are TRBV2 and TRBJ2-1; maybe TRBD2 (7 bases). The CDR3 is 16 residues long. With 4 bases removed from V and 5 bases from J, the gap between germline ends came to 18 bases. The germline V gene has CDR1 SNHLY and CDR2 FYNNEI. Written as DNA, the CDR3 is TGTGCCAGCAGTGCGCGTCTTTCGGGGGGCCACAATGAGCAGTTCTTC. Protein: CASSARLSGGHNEQFF.

The chain recombines TRBV19 with TRBJ1-2, with TRBD1 matching over 7 bases. Germline V gives CDR1 LNHDA, CDR2 SQIVND (reference sequence). The J segment lost 4 bases and the V segment lost 6 bases, leaving 5 bases of the junction unmatched. The CDR3 consists of 13 residues. The CDR3 loop reads CASSVGTAYGYTF. CDR3 coding DNA: TGTGCCAGTAGCGTTGGGACAGCCTATGGCTACACCTTC. The complete variable domain, with remaining parts taken from reference TRBV19 and TRBJ1-2, reads DGGITQSPKYLFRKEGQNVTLSCEQNLNHDAMYWYRQDPGQGLRLIYYSQIVNDFQKGDIAEGYSVSREKKESFPLTVTSAQKNPTAFYLCASSVGTAYGYTFGSGTRLTVV.

V and J are TRBV6-6 and TRBJ1-5; a weak D match, TRBD1 (5 bases). The CDR3 covers 14 residues. Germline loops: CDR1 MNHNY, CDR2 SVGAGI (reference sequence). The ends were cut back, 2 bases at V and 5 bases at J, with 10 bases in the middle. The CDR3 nucleotides read TGTGCCAGCAGTTACAGGGGCGCCGATCAGCCCCAGCATTTT. Translated, it gives CASSYRGADQPQHF.

J is TRBJ2-2 and V is TRBV11-1, with no clear D. The V end was cut by 4 bases, the J end by 0 bases, with 0 bases between. CDR1 is SGHAT and CDR2 is FQDESV in the germline V gene (reference sequence). The CDR3 loop spans 12 amino acids. The CDR3 sequence: CASSSNTGELFF. The CDR3 DNA reads as TGTGCCAGCAGCTCGAACACCGGGGAGCTGTTTTTT. Looking up the rest from reference TRBV11-1 and TRBJ2-2 gives the full variable domain: EAEVAQSPRYKITEKSQAVAFWCDPISGHATLYWYRQILGQGPELLVQFQDESVVDDSQLPKDRFSAERLKGVDSTLKIQPAELGDSAMYLCASSSNTGELFFGEGSRLTVL.

This clone was detected a few times. The V and J genes are TRBV7-6 and TRBJ2-2; D possibly uses TRBD1 or TRBD2 (6 bases each). Trimming took off 1 base at V and 4 bases at J, with 13 bases between the two ends. The CDR3 has 16 amino acids. CDR1 is SGHVS, CDR2 FNYEAQ, per germline. The chain's CDR3 is CASSLGLGGGTGELFF. The CDR3 DNA reads as TGTGCCAGCAGCTTAGGACTAGGGGGAGGCACCGGGGAGCTGTTTTTT.